This T cell receptor (beta chain) was recorded in a study of regulatory T cells in long-lasting Graves disease. Study conclusions and caveats: Those with persistent Graves' had less TCR diversity than newly diagnosed patients.

Specified time point: persistent/refractory GD, antithyroid drugs over 5 years with positive TRAb. Making the TCR library involved RNA that had been extracted from PBMCs. CDR1 and CDR2 (germline): LNHDA, SQIVND (reference sequence). The ends were cut back, 0 bases at V and 0 bases at J, with 15 bases in the middle. There are 18 residues in the CDR3. This clonotype was seen a handful of times. The antigen is unknown. Building the TCR beta libraries relied on iRepertoire HTBI primers, and CDR3 regions underwent Arm-PCR. TCRdb re-called the multiplex PCR reads with MiXCR, one entry per CDR3 protein. The table has roughly 500,000 distinct CDR3 sequences, more than 20% seen once.

The chain joins TRBV19 to TRBJ1-5; D uncertain. This TCR was sampled from a female donor with Graves disease. Sequencing used peripheral blood mononuclear cells (PBMCs), obtained when the disease was refractory, from a patient treated with antithyroid drugs. CDR3 nucleotides: TGTGCCAGTAGTATAGATTCGGCGACCGACTATAGCAATCAGCCCCAGCATTTT. It encodes CASSIDSATDYSNQPQHF.